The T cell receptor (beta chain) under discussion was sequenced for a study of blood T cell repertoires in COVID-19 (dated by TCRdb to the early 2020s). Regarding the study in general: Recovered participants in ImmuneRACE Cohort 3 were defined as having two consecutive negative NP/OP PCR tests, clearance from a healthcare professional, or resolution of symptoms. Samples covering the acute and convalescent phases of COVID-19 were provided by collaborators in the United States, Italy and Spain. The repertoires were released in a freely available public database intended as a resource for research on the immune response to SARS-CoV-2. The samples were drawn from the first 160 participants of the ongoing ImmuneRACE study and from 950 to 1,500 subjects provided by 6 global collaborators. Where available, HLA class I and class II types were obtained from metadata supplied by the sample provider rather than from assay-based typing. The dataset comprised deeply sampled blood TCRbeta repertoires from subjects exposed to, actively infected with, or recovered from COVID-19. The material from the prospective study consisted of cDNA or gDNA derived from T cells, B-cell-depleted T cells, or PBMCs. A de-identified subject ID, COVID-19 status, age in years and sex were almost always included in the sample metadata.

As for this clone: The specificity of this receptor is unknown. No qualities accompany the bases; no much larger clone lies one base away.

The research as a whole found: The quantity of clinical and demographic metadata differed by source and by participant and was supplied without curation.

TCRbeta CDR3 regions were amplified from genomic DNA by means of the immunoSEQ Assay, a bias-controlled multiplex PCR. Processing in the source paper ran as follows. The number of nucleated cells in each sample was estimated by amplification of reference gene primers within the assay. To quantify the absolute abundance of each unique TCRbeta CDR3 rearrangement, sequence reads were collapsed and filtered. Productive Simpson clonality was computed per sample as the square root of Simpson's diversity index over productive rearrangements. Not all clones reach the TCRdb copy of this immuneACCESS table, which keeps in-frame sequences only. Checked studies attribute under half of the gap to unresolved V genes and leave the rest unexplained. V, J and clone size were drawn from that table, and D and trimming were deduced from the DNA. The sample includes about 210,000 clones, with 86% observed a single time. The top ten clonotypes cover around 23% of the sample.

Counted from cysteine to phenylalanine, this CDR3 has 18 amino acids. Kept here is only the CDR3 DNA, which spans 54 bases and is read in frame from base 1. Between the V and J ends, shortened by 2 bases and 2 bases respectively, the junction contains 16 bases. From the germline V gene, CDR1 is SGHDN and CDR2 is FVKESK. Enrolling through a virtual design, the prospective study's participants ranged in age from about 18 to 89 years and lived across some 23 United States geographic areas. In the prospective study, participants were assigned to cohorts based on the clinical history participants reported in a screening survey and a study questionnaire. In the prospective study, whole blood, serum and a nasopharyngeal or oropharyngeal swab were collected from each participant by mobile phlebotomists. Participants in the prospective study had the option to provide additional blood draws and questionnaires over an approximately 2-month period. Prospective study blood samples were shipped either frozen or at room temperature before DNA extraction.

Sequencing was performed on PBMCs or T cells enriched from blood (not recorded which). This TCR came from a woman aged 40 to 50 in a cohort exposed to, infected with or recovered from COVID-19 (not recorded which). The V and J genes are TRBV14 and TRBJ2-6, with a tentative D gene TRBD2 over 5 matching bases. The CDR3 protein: CASSQLPGSIPGANVLTF. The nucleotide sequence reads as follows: TGTGCCAGCAGCCAACTTCCGGGGTCAATACCTGGGGCCAACGTCCTGACTTTC.